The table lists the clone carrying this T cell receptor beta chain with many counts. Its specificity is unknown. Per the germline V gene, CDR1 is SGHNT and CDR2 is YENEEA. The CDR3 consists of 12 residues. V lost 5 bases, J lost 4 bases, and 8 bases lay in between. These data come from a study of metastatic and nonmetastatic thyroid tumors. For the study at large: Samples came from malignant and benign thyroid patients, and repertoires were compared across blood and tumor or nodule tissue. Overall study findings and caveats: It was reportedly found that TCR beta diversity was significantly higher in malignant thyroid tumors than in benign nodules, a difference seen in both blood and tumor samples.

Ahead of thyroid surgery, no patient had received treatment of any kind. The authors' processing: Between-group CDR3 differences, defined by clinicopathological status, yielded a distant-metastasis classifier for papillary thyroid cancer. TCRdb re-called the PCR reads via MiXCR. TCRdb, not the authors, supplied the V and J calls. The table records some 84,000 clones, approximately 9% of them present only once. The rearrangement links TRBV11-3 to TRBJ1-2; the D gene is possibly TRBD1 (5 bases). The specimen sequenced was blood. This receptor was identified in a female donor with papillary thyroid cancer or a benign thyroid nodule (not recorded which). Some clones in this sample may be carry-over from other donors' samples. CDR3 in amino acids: CASSRTPYGYTF. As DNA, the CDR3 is TGTGCCAGCAGCAGGACACCCTATGGCTACACCTTC. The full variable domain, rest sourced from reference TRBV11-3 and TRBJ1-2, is EAGVVQSPRYKIIEKKQPVAFWCNPISGHNTLYWYLQNLGQGPELLIRYENEEAVDDSQLPKDRFSAERLKGVDSTLKIQPAELGDSAVYLCASSRTPYGYTFGSGTRLTVV.